This passage covers 26 T cell receptor beta chains from one sample sequenced in a study of neoadjuvant anti-PD-1 for oral cavity cancer. Time point indicated: after neoadjuvant nivolumab, at surgical resection. Measured with immunoSEQ multiplex PCR; TCRdb has only the in-frame clones, and not every one. The sample contains about 9,300 clones, more than 60% of which appear only once. The source material was PBMCs, sampled after nivolumab (anti-PD-1) treatment. The receptors come from a person between 40 and 79 years old with oral cavity squamous cell carcinoma.

V is TRBV27 and J is TRBJ1-1; no clear D gene. Germline CDR1 is MNHEY and CDR2 is SMNVEV (reference sequence). V lost 3 bases to trimming and J lost 6 bases, with 14 bases between them. The length of the CDR3 is 14 residues. DNA for the CDR3: TGTGCCAGCAGTTTTAGCGGCCCTTTCGCTGAAGCTTTCTTT. It encodes CASSFSGPFAEAFF.

The V and J genes are TRBV29-1 and TRBJ2-1; D unresolved. This CDR3 contains 14 residues. In germline, CDR1 is SQVTM, CDR2 ANQGSEA. V was clipped by 3 bases and J by 5 bases, with 14 bases between them. The CDR3 here is CSVDRSWVNNEQFF. DNA of the CDR3: TGCAGCGTTGACCGTAGCTGGGTGAACAATGAGCAGTTCTTC.

The gene calls are TRBV2 and TRBJ2-5; D is unclear. From germline, CDR1 is SNHLY and CDR2 FYNNEI. V gave up 8 bases and J gave up 5 bases, with 12 bases separating them. The CDR3 is made up of 12 amino acids. CDR3 amino acids: CASRPDSETQYF. The CDR3 DNA sequence: TGTGCCAGCCGCCCCGATTCGGAGACCCAGTACTTC.

The sample holds one count of this clone. The chain joins TRBV6-5 to TRBJ2-1, with D maybe TRBD2 (5 bases). CDR1 is MNHEY, CDR2 SVGAGI, per germline. V dropped 6 bases and J dropped 7 bases, with 16 bases sitting between them. The CDR3 loop spans 14 amino acids. This CDR3 reads CASRIRRVANEQFF. CDR3 bases: TGTGCCAGCAGAATCAGGCGGGTCGCTAATGAGCAGTTCTTC.

V usage is TRBV2 and J usage is TRBJ2-5; D ambiguous. Germline assignment: CDR1 SNHLY and CDR2 FYNNEI. This CDR3 spans 15 amino acids. Trimming removed 8 bases from V and 5 bases from J, with 21 bases in between. CDR3 coding DNA: TGTGCCAGCCTCCTCATACCATTAAATTCGGAGACCCAGTACTTC. Protein product: CASLLIPLNSETQYF.

This sequence joins TRBV9 and TRBJ2-7; perhaps D is TRBD1 or TRBD2 (5 bases each). This CDR3 has 14 residues. Per the germline V gene, CDR1 is SGDLS and CDR2 is YYNGEE. Trimming shortened V by 3 bases and J by 1 base, and 11 bases separated the two germline ends. DNA of the CDR3: TGTGCCAGCAGCGCCCGGGACCGTTCCTACGAGCAGTACTTC. Translated: CASSARDRSYEQYF.

The chain combines TRBV19 with TRBJ1-5, with D perhaps matching TRBD1 (5 bases). Germline values: CDR1 LNHDA, CDR2 SQIVND (reference sequence). Trimming took off 0 bases at V and 1 base at J, with 13 bases between the two ends. The CDR3 has 17 residues. CDR3 residues: CASSIDGTAWSNQPQHF. In DNA form, the CDR3 reads TGTGCCAGTAGTATAGACGGGACCGCCTGGAGCAATCAGCCCCAGCATTTT.

This chain joins TRBV7-9 and TRBJ2-7; D is unresolved. From germline, CDR1 is SEHNR and CDR2 FQNEAQ (reference sequence). V was trimmed by 3 bases and J by 3 bases, leaving 9 bases between them. The CDR3 loop spans 13 amino acids. CDR3 protein: CASSFTNSYEQYF. The CDR3 nucleotides read TGTGCCAGCAGCTTTACAAACAGCTACGAGCAGTACTTC.

CDR3 protein: CASSLQVSGNTIYF. The CDR3 DNA is TGCGCCAGCAGCTTACAGGTCTCTGGAAACACCATATATTTT. V is TRBV5-1 and J is TRBJ1-3; weak D call: TRBD1 (5 bases). V was shortened by 2 bases and J by 0 bases, with 6 bases between the two germline ends. The CDR3 sequence is 14 residues long. Germline CDR1 reads SGHRS; CDR2 reads YFSETQ.

The chain is built from TRBV5-6 and TRBJ2-1, with 7 bases fitting TRBD1. Per germline, CDR1 SGHDT and CDR2 YYEEEE. The CDR3 totals 11 residues. V was pared by 4 bases and J by 9 bases, with 1 base of the junction left unmatched. CDR3 sequence: CASSPGGEQFF. DNA of the CDR3: TGTGCCAGCAGCCCAGGGGGTGAGCAGTTCTTC.

The CDR3 loop reads CASTNLAGAQHF. DNA of the CDR3: TGTGCCAGCACCAACCTCGCAGGGGCCCAGCATTTT. The V gene is TRBV2, the J gene TRBJ1-5; weak D call: TRBD1 (6 bases). The CDR3 is 12 amino acids. The V gene lost 7 bases and the J gene lost 11 bases, with 15 bases spanning the gap. CDR1 and CDR2 from the germline V gene are SNHLY and FYNNEI.

The rearrangement uses TRBV19 and TRBJ1-1, with 8 bases identical to TRBD1. The CDR3 is 12 residues long. Germline V gene lookup returns CDR1 LNHDA and CDR2 SQIVND (reference sequence). Trimming cost V 5 bases and J 8 bases; bases outside gene matches: 4. CDR3 sequence: CASSGDRPEAFF. CDR3 sequence (DNA): TGTGCCAGTAGTGGGGACAGGCCAGAAGCTTTCTTT.

The chain employs TRBV5-1 and TRBJ2-7; no reliable D call. The CDR3 totals 13 residues. The V gene lost 1 base and the J gene lost 1 base, with 6 bases spanning the gap. CDR1 and CDR2 (germline): SGHRS, YFSETQ. The CDR3 is CASSLSRSYEQYF. The CDR3 DNA reads TGCGCCAGCAGCTTGTCCAGGTCCTACGAGCAGTACTTC.

The gene calls are TRBV5-6 and TRBJ2-3; D possibly uses TRBD1 or TRBD2 (5 bases each). Germline V gene data show CDR1 as SGHDT and CDR2 as YYEEEE. The CDR3 runs to 16 residues. Trimming shortened V by 4 bases and J by 9 bases, and 24 bases separated the two germline ends. The CDR3 loop reads CASSHEGPRALQTQYF. CDR3 DNA sequence: TGTGCCAGCAGCCATGAGGGGCCTCGGGCCCTGCAGACGCAGTATTTT.

V gene TRBV19 combines with J gene TRBJ1-2; TRBD1 agrees at 9 bases. Losses at the gene ends were 7 bases for V and 8 bases for J; bases not matched to a gene: 14. Germline V gene data show CDR1 as LNHDA and CDR2 as SQIVND (reference sequence). The CDR3 runs 15 residues. This CDR3 is CASTTPGQGFGGYTF. CDR3 nucleotides: TGTGCCAGTACCACGCCGGGACAGGGCTTCGGGGGCTACACCTTC.

This clone occurred once. J is TRBJ2-2 and V is TRBV14; TRBD2 is a possible D gene (5 bases). The germline gives CDR1 SGHDN, CDR2 FVKESK. The CDR3 spans 15 residues. Trimming shortened V by 7 bases and J by 8 bases, and 20 bases separated the two germline ends. CDR3 DNA sequence: TGTGCCAGCACCCCCCGTACGGCCGGCGGGGGGGAGCTGTTTTTT. Encoded protein: CASTPRTAGGGELFF.

This clone was observed a single time. This chain joins TRBV6-6 and TRBJ1-1; D unresolved. Trimming cost V 6 bases and J 10 bases, with 18 bases left between them. The CDR3 totals 13 residues. Germline loops: CDR1 MNHNY, CDR2 SVGAGI (reference sequence). The CDR3 DNA follows: TGTGCCAGCAGCTATGACTCAGGCCGCGGAGCTTTCTTT. Translating it yields CASSYDSGRGAFF.

This chain links TRBV7-9 with TRBJ2-1; D possibly matches TRBD1 or TRBD2 (5 bases each). The CDR3 contains 13 residues. V lost 4 bases and J lost 8, with 12 bases in between. Germline V gene lookup returns CDR1 SEHNR and CDR2 FQNEAQ (reference sequence). The CDR3 DNA is TGTGCCAGCAGCTCCGGGGCCGACTATGAGCAGTTCTTC. It specifies CASSSGADYEQFF.

V and J are TRBV7-2 and TRBJ2-1; 7 bases are a match to TRBD2. This CDR3 has 12 residues. V gave up 5 bases and J gave up 15 bases; unmatched junction bases: 10. Germline-derived CDR1 and CDR2 are SGHTA and FQGNSA. CDR3 DNA sequence: TGTGCCAGCAGCCCTACCGGACTAGGGCTGTTCTTC. Translated: CASSPTGLGLFF.

The chain is built from TRBV11-2 and TRBJ2-2; D may match TRBD1 or TRBD2 (5 bases each). V was clipped by 4 bases and J by 2 bases, with 11 bases between them. In germline, CDR1 is SGHAT, CDR2 FQNNGV. The CDR3 spans 15 residues. Written as DNA, the CDR3 is TGTGCCAGCAGCTGGGGGACGGGAAACACCGGGGAGCTGTTTTTT. Its translation is CASSWGTGNTGELFF.

The chain joins TRBV5-8 to TRBJ2-5; D assignment may be TRBD1 or TRBD2 (5 bases each). Germline V gene lookup returns CDR1 SGHTS and CDR2 YDEGEE. The V gene lost 1 base and the J gene lost 2 bases, with 15 bases spanning the gap. The length of the CDR3 is 16 residues. The CDR3 nucleotides are TGTGCCAGCAGCTTGAGAGGGGCCGTTAGTCAAGAGACCCAGTACTTC. Protein product: CASSLRGAVSQETQYF.

The J gene is TRBJ1-1, the V gene TRBV6-5, with a possible D match to TRBD1 (5 bases). The CDR3 is made up of 15 amino acids. Germline loops: CDR1 MNHEY, CDR2 SVGAGI. V lost 7 bases, J lost 2 bases, and 17 bases lay in between. Here the CDR3 DNA reads TGTGCCAGCAAACAGACCGGGACTGGAAACACTGAAGCTTTCTTT. Protein: CASKQTGTGNTEAFF.

The genes are TRBV7-8 and TRBJ2-7; no definite D call. The CDR3 totals 13 residues. Germline V gene lookup returns CDR1 SGHVS and CDR2 FQNEAQ. Trimming took off 7 bases at V and 4 bases at J, with 14 bases between the two ends. CDR3 loop: CASTTYVAYEQYF. CDR3 DNA sequence: TGTGCCAGCACCACGTATGTAGCTTACGAGCAGTACTTC.

The V call is TRBV7-2, the J call TRBJ1-1; D may be TRBD1 (5 bases). Germline CDR1 is SGHTA and CDR2 is FQGNSA. Trimming removed 3 bases at V and 1 base at J, with 9 bases between. The CDR3 has 14 amino acids. CDR3 sequence: CASSFGQGNTEAFF. CDR3 nucleotide sequence: TGTGCCAGCAGCTTTGGCCAGGGGAACACTGAAGCTTTCTTT.

The genes are TRBV14 and TRBJ1-2; D is unclear. The ends were cut back, 5 bases at V and 6 bases at J, with 13 bases in the middle. This CDR3 spans 13 amino acids. The germline CDR1 and CDR2 sequences are SGHDN and FVKESK. The CDR3 here is CASSSVKKHGYTF. In DNA form, the CDR3 reads TGTGCCAGCAGCTCCGTCAAGAAGCATGGCTACACCTTC.

The J gene is TRBJ1-1, the V gene TRBV30, with TRBD1 matching 8 bases. J gave up 8 bases and V 4 bases, and 6 bases lay outside the gene matches. This CDR3 spans 12 amino acids. The germline gives CDR1 GTSNPN, CDR2 SVGIG (reference sequence). The DNA of the CDR3 is TGTGCCTGGAAGGGATGGGACAGGGAAGCTTTCTTT. Encoded protein: CAWKGWDREAFF.